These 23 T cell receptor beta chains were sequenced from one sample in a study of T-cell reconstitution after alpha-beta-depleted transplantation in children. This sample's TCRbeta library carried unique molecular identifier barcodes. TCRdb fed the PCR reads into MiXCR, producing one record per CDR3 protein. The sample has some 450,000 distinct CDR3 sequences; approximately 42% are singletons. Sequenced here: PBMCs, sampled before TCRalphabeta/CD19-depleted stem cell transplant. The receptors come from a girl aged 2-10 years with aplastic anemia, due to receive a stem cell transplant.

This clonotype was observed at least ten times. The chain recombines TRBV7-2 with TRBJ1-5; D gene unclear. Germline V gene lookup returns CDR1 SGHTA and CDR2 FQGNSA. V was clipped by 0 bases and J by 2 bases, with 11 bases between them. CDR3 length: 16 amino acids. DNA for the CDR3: TGTGCCAGCAGCTTAGCAGGAGGGTCGGGCAATCAGCCCCAGCATTTT. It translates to CASSLAGGSGNQPQHF.

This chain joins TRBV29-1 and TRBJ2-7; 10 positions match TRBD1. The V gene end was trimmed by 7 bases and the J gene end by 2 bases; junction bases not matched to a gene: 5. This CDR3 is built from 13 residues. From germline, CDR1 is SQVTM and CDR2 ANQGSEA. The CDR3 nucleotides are TGCAGCGCTGCCGGGACAGGGGCCTACGAGCAGTACTTC. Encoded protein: CSAAGTGAYEQYF.

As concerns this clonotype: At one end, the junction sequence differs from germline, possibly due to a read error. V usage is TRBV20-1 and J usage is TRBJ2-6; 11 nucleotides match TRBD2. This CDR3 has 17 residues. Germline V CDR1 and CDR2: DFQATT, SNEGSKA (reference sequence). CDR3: CCARGLAEPSGANVLTF. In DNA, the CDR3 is TGCTGTGCGCGGGGACTAGCGGAGCCATCTGGGGCCAACGTCCTGACTTTC.

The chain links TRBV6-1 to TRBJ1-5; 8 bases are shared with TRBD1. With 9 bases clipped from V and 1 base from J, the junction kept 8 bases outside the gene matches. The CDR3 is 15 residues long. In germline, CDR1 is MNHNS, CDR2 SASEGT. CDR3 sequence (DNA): TGTGCCAGTTCCCCTTGGACAGGGAGCAATCAGCCCCAGCATTTT. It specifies CASSPWTGSNQPQHF.

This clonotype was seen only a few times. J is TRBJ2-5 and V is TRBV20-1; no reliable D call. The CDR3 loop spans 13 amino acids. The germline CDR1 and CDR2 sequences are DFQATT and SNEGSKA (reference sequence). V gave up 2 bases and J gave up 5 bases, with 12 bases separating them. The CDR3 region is CSARLPPLETQYF. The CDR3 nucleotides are TGCAGTGCTAGACTCCCCCCGTTGGAGACCCAGTACTTC.

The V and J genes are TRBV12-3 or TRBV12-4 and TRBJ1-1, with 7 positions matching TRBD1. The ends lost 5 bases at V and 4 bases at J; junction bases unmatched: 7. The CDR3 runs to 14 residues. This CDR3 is CASSHWTGGTEAFF. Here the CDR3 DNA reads TGTGCCAGCAGTCACTGGACAGGTGGCACTGAAGCTTTCTTT.

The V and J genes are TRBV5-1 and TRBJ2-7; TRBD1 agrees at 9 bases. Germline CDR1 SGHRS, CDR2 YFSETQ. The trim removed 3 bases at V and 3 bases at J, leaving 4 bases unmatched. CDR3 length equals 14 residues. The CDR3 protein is CASSWGQGYYEQYF. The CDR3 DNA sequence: TGCGCCAGCAGCTGGGGACAGGGTTACTACGAGCAGTACTTC.

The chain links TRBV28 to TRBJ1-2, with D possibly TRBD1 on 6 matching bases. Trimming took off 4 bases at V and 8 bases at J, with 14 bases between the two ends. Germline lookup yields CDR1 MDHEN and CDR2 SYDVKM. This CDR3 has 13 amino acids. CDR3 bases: TGTGCCAGCAGTTCCCCCGACAGGCGGGGCTACACCTTC. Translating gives CASSSPDRRGYTF.

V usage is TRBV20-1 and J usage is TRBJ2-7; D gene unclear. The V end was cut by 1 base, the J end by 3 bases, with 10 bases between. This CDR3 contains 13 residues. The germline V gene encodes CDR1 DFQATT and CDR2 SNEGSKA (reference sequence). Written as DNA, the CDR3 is TGCAGTGCTAGAGGGCTGACTTACTACGAGCAGTACTTC. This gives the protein CSARGLTYYEQYF.

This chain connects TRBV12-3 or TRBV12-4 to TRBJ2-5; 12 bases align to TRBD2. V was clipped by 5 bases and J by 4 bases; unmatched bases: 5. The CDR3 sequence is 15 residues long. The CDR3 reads CASSAGLAGIETQYF. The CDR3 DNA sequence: TGTGCCAGCAGTGCCGGACTAGCGGGGATAGAGACCCAGTACTTC.

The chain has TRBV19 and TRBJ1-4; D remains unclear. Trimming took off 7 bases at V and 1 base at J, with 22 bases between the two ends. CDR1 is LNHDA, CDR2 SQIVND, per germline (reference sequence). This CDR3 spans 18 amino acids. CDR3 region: CASTSLDRLWGTNEKLFF. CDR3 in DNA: TGTGCCAGTACCTCCCTCGATCGGCTCTGGGGAACTAATGAAAAACTGTTTTTT.

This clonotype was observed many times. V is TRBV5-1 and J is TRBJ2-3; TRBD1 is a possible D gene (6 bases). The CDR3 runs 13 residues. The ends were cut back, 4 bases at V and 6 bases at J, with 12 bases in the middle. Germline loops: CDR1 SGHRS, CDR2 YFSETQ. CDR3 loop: CASSPDRRDTQYF. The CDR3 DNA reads TGCGCCAGCAGCCCGGACAGAAGGGATACGCAGTATTTT.

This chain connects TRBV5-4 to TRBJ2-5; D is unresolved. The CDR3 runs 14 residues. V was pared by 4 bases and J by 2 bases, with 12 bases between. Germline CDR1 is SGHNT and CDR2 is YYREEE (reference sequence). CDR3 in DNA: TGTGCCAGCAGCCCGCGGCGCCCACAAGAGACCCAGTACTTC. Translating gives CASSPRRPQETQYF.

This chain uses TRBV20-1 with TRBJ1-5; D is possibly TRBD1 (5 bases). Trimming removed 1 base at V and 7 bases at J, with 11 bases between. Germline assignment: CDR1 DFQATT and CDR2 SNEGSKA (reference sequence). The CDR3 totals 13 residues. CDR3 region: CSARGTINQPQHF. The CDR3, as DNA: TGCAGTGCTAGAGGGACAATCAACCAGCCCCAGCATTTT.

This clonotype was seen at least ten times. This CDR3 reads CASSPDRGGLVGGDTQYF. CDR3 DNA: TGTGCCAGCAGTCCTGACAGGGGAGGTCTAGTCGGGGGGGATACGCAGTATTTT. The chain recombines TRBV28 with TRBJ2-3, with D perhaps TRBD1 (8 bases). The germline gives CDR1 MDHEN, CDR2 SYDVKM. Trimming shortened V by 5 bases and J by 6 bases, and 27 bases separated the two germline ends. The CDR3 has 18 amino acids.

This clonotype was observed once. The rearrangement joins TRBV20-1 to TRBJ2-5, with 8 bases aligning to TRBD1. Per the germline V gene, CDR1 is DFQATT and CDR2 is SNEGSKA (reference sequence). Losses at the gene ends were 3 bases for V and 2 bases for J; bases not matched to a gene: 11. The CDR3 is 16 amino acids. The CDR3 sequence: CSARAVNRGTQETQYF. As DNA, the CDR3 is TGCAGTGCTAGGGCGGTAAACAGGGGGACTCAAGAGACCCAGTACTTC.

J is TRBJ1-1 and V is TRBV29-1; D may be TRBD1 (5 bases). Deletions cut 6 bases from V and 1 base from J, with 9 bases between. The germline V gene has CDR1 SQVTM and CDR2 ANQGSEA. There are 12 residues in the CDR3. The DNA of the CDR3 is TGCAGCGTGTGGGACGGGAACACTGAAGCTTTCTTT. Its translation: CSVWDGNTEAFF.

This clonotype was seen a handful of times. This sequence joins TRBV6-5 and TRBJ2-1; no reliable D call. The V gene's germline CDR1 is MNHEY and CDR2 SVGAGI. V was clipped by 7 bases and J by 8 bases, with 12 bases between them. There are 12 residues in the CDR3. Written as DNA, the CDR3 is TGTGCCAGCACTGATACTGCGGATGAGCAGTTCTTC. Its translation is CASTDTADEQFF.

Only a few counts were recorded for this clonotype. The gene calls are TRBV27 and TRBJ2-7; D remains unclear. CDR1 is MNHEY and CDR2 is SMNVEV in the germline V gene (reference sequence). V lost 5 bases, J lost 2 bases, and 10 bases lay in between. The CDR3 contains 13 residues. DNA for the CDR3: TGTGCCAGCAGTAGGACCTCTGCCTACGAGCAGTACTTC. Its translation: CASSRTSAYEQYF.

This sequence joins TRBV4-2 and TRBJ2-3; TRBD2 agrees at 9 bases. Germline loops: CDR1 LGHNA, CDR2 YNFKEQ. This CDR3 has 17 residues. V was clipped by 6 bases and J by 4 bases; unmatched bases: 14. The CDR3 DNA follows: TGTGCCAGCAGTCGTAACCGAGCGGGAGGAACCCCAGATACGCAGTATTTT. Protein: CASSRNRAGGTPDTQYF.

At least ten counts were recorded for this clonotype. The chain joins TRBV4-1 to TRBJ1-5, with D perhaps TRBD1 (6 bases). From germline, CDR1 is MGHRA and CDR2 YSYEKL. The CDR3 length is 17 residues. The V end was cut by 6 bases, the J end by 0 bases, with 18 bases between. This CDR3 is CASRQTGTHDSNQPQHF. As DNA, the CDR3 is TGCGCCAGCAGACAAACCGGGACACATGATAGCAATCAGCCCCAGCATTTT.

The CDR3 protein is CASRTSGENEQFF. The CDR3 DNA sequence: TGTGCCAGCCGTACTAGCGGGGAGAATGAGCAGTTCTTC. The chain is built from TRBV6-2 or TRBV6-3 and TRBJ2-1; 10 nucleotides line up with TRBD2. This CDR3 is 13 amino acids long. With V trimmed by 8 bases and J by 7 bases, 5 bases remained unmatched. The germline V gene has CDR1 MNHEY and CDR2 SVGEGT.

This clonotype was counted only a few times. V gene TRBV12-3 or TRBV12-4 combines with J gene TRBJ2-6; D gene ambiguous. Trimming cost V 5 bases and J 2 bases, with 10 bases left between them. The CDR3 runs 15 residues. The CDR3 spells CASSALLAGANVLTF. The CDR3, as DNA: TGTGCCAGCAGTGCGCTGTTGGCTGGGGCCAACGTCCTGACTTTC.